This is a list of T cell receptor beta chains from one sample in a study of OX40 agonist ivuxolimab in advanced cancers. Clones were read by immunoSEQ multiplex PCR, and TCRdb kept only the in-frame ones, dropping some. The repertoire holds fewer than 20,000 clones, with about 76% as singletons. Sequenced here: CD4+ or CD8+ T cells sorted from blood, sampled in a trial of the OX40 agonist ivuxolimab. The receptor set was obtained from an adult with an advanced solid tumor such as melanoma, head and neck, liver or kidney cancer. CDR3s include the opening cysteine and the closing phenylalanine or tryptophan. The order of the fields is clone size, D gene, V gene, J gene, CDR3 protein, CDR3 DNA. The D gene is left open where the match is weak. Size values are once, few and many counts, or a class for expanded clones, and some rows have none.

few	TRBD1	TRBV29-1	TRBJ1-5	CSVSETWDRGNQPQHF	TGCAGCGTTTCAGAGACTTGGGACAGGGGTAATCAGCCCCAGCATTTT
few	.	TRBV5-1	TRBJ2-5	CASSLGPEGSQETQYF	TGCGCCAGCAGCTTGGGTCCCGAGGGATCCCAAGAGACCCAGTACTTC
few	.	TRBV4-1	TRBJ1-1	CASSQGTEAFF	TGCGCCAGCAGTCAAGGAACTGAAGCTTTCTTT
.	.	TRBV10-3	TRBJ1-1	CAISDTRQRNTEAFF	TGTGCCATCAGTGATACTAGACAGAGGAACACTGAAGCTTTCTTT
.	.	TRBV19	TRBJ2-1	CASSFGGPYNEQFF	TGTGCCAGTAGCTTCGGGGGCCCCTACAATGAGCAGTTCTTC
.	.	TRBV7-9	TRBJ1-3	CASSLALGNTIYF	TGTGCCAGCAGCTTAGCCCTTGGAAACACCATATATTTT
.	TRBD1	TRBV5-1	TRBJ1-1	CASSTGQGGTEAFF	TGCGCCAGCAGCACGGGACAGGGGGGAACTGAAGCTTTCTTT
.	TRBD1	TRBV7-8	TRBJ1-2	CASSDGTENGYTF	TGTGCCAGCAGCGACGGGACAGAGAATGGCTACACCTTC
.	TRBD1	TRBV11-3	TRBJ1-2	CASSSRQGWGYGYTF	TGTGCCAGCAGCTCGAGACAGGGATGGGGCTATGGCTACACCTTC
.	.	TRBV29-1	TRBJ1-6	CSVEDGDTSSYNSPLHF	TGCAGCGTTGAAGATGGCGACACCAGCTCCTATAATTCACCCCTCCACTTT